Presented here are 5 T cell receptor beta chains from one specimen sequenced in a study of cytomegalovirus exposure and HLA in healthy donors. Primers: 60 Vbeta forward and 13 Jbeta reverse. The assay was immunoSEQ multiplex PCR, and TCRdb's table has in-frame clones only and misses some. The sample has roughly 220,000 clones; approximately 80% are singletons. The sequenced sample was PBMCs. These receptors were obtained from a man between 45 and 60 years old in good health and CMV-seronegative.

The CDR3 nucleotides read TGCGCCAGCAGCCCGCGGCTGACTATGAACACTGAAGCTTTCTTT. Amino acids: CASSPRLTMNTEAFF. V and J are TRBV5-1 and TRBJ1-1; no clear D gene. CDR3 length: 15 amino acids. The ends were cut back, 4 bases at V and 0 bases at J, with 13 bases in the middle. Germline CDR1 and CDR2: SGHRS and YFSETQ.

The rearrangement uses TRBV18 and TRBJ2-3; 11 bases agree with TRBD2. This CDR3 spans 16 amino acids. From germline, CDR1 is KGHSH and CDR2 LQKENI. The V segment lost 5 bases and the J segment 2 bases; nucleotides outside the gene matches: 6. The chain's CDR3 is CASSKTSGATTDTQYF. CDR3 in DNA: TGTGCCAGCTCAAAGACTAGCGGGGCTACCACAGATACGCAGTATTTT.

This clone has only a few counts. The V call is TRBV6-1, the J call TRBJ2-1; D uncertain. CDR3 size: 14 residues. V shed 0 bases and J shed 7 bases, with 10 bases lying between them. The germline gives CDR1 MNHNS, CDR2 SASEGT. CDR3 sequence: CASSEARSVNEQFF. CDR3 nucleotide sequence: TGTGCCAGCAGTGAAGCGCGGTCGGTGAATGAGCAGTTCTTC.

CDR3 sequence: CASSPGTSENTGELFF. In DNA form, the CDR3 reads TGTGCCAGCAGCCCCGGGACTAGCGAGAACACCGGGGAGCTGTTTTTT. The chain carries TRBV11-3 and TRBJ2-2, with 10 bases identical to TRBD2. The germline V gene has CDR1 SGHNT and CDR2 YENEEA. V shed 5 bases, J shed 1 base, and the junction held 4 bases outside the gene matches. The CDR3 has 16 residues.

This clone was seen once. The chain joins TRBV5-1 to TRBJ2-3; TRBD1 matches at 9 bases. Germline values: CDR1 SGHRS, CDR2 YFSETQ. Trimming removed 0 bases from V and 6 bases from J; junction bases left unmatched: 5. This CDR3 comprises 15 residues. CDR3 sequence: CASSLAGQGGDTQYF. The CDR3 DNA is TGCGCCAGCAGCTTGGCGGGACAGGGCGGGGATACGCAGTATTTT.